This TCR beta chain was retrieved from a study of graft-versus-host responses after intestinal transplantation (dated by TCRdb to about 2021). Study-wide context: Multivisceral, liver-intestinal, or isolated intestinal transplants were received by the recipients. All recipients received anti-thymocyte globulin induction followed by maintenance tacrolimus and steroids for approximately 3 years. Graft-versus-host and host-versus-graft alloreactive T cell clones were tracked in the graft, circulation and bone marrow after intestinal transplantation using bulk TCR-beta CDR3 sequencing. To identify alloreactive clones, pre-transplant mixed lymphocyte reaction products were sequenced and then compared with unstimulated pre-transplant donor and recipient T cells. Of the roughly 25 intestinal transplant recipients enrolled in the cohort, one of whom was a retransplant, 3 patients without pretransplant specimens were excluded. A peak of at least 4% donor T cells among recipient peripheral blood mononuclear cells was the definition used for donor T cell macrochimerism. Rather than going through the commercial service, samples from three later patients were sequenced in-house on an Illumina MiSeq and processed with MiXCR. On the study overall, not on this receptor specifically: GvH clones were detected in recipient bone marrow, and some of these GvH clones were observed earlier in ileal mucosa or blood, consistent with an intestinal mucosal origin. Conclusions were limited by the relatively low number and heterogeneity of intestinal transplant patients. Peak levels of circulating GvH clones were associated with declines in HvG clones early after transplant. In patients with donor T cell macrochimerism, the allografts had high GvH to HvG T cell clonal ratios.

Library method: the immunoSEQ multiplex PCR assay. Adaptive Biotechnologies carried out high-throughput TCR-beta CDR3 sequencing of genomic DNA for most patients. As for the original processing: Adaptive's ImmunoSEQ software was the source of the TCR sequencing data for about 18 patients, while a few other patients were processed with MiXCR and VDJtools. CDR3 nucleotide sequences shared by donor and recipient were removed because the origin of these sequences could not be assigned. Alloreactive clones required at least 2-fold expansion over unstimulated cells and minimum CFSE-low frequency of 0.002% (template counts) or 0.001% (read counts). Mappable clones were those detected in sequenced pre-transplant spleen, lymph node, or MLR CFSE-low populations of the donor or recipient. Cumulative frequency of alloreactive clones was calculated as a percentage of all sequences weighted by copy number. Not all clones reach the TCRdb copy of this immuneACCESS table, which keeps in-frame sequences only. Checked studies attribute under half of the gap to unresolved V genes and leave the rest unexplained. The DNA was the basis for D and trimming; V, J and clone size are from that table. This sample lists several thousand clones; almost 70% were detected once. In total, the top ten clones hold about 19% of the sample.

To isolate intraepithelial and lamina propria lymphocytes from graft specimens, dithiothreitol, EDTA incubations and collagenase D digestion were used. Bulk TCR-beta sequencing was performed on serial intestinal graft biopsy specimens collected as late as 600 days after transplant. In the case of this clone: Which antigen it targets is not known. Per-nucleotide qualities are absent, and no much larger clonotype sits a single base away.

The germline V gene provides CDR1 SGDLS and CDR2 YYNGEE. The CDR3 measures 14 amino acids from cysteine to phenylalanine. CDR3 DNA only is kept here, 42 bases in frame from base 1. V ends up 7 bases short and J 1 base short, with an unmatched junction base count of 6. The V and J genes are TRBV9 and TRBJ2-3, with 7 bases matching TRBD2. The specimen was ileum tissue, collected roughly 240 days after intestinal transplantation. The TCR originated in a human patient who received an intestinal transplant, so some T cells may come from the graft donor. The CDR3: CASVRLAGTDTQYF. The DNA sequence is given as TGTGCCAGCGTTCGACTAGCCGGCACAGATACGCAGTATTTT. The variable domain in full, with residues beyond the CDR3 obtained from the reference TRBV9 and TRBJ2-3 genes, is DSGVTQTPKHLITATGQRVTLRCSPRSGDLSVYWYQQSLDQGLQFLIQYYNGEERAKGNILERFSAQQFPDLHSELNLSSLELGDSALYFCASVRLAGTDTQYFGPGTRLTVL.